Presented here are 20 T cell receptor beta chains from one specimen sequenced in a study of blood T cell repertoires in COVID-19. Using immunoSEQ multiplex PCR, the repertoire was profiled, and TCRdb retains in-frame clones only, with some absent. The data contain under 55,000 clones, just over 85% of them seen just once; the ten biggest clones take up 28%. The sequencing sample was made of peripheral blood. The origin of the receptors is a human donor in a cohort sampled during active COVID-19.

CDR3 sequence: CASSLDGTGPPNTIYF. CDR3 in DNA: TGTGCCAGCAGCTTAGACGGGACAGGGCCTCCCAACACCATATATTTT. The genes are TRBV11-3 and TRBJ1-3; 9 bases match TRBD1. Germline V lookup: CDR1 SGHNT, CDR2 YENEEA. This CDR3 contains 16 residues. J gave up 7 bases and V 0 bases, and 7 bases lay outside the gene matches. Filled out from reference TRBV11-3 and TRBJ1-3, the complete variable domain reads EAGVVQSPRYKIIEKKQPVAFWCNPISGHNTLYWYLQNLGQGPELLIRYENEEAVDDSQLPKDRFSAERLKGVDSTLKIQPAELGDSAVYLCASSLDGTGPPNTIYFGEGSWLTVV.

This chain uses TRBV6-5 with TRBJ1-1; unclear D gene. The germline V gene has CDR1 MNHEY and CDR2 SVGAGI. The V and J ends lost 4 bases and 3 bases respectively, with 12 bases between them. This CDR3 comprises 14 residues. This CDR3 reads CASSSLTDYTEAFF. CDR3 sequence (DNA): TGTGCCAGCAGTTCCCTTACAGATTACACTGAAGCTTTCTTT.

This clone ranks as large. This sequence joins TRBV5-1 and TRBJ1-1; 9 bases line up with TRBD1. CDR3 size: 15 residues. The germline V gene encodes CDR1 SGHRS and CDR2 YFSETQ. Unmatched junction bases numbered 7, after V lost 2 bases and J lost 5 bases. CDR3 coding DNA: TGCGCCAGCAGCTTCTGGACAGGGGTCGGGACTGAAGCTTTCTTT. It codes for CASSFWTGVGTEAFF.

This clone came up a few times. The genes are TRBV10-1 and TRBJ1-6, with D possibly being TRBD1 (5 bases). The CDR3 has 13 residues. The V gene lost 2 bases and the J gene lost 7 bases, with 6 bases spanning the gap. Germline V gene sequence: CDR1 WNHNN, CDR2 SYGVQD (reference sequence). The CDR3 DNA reads as TGCGCCAGCAGTGAGCACAGGAATTCACCCCTCCACTTT. Residues: CASSEHRNSPLHF.

The V and J genes are TRBV7-2 and TRBJ2-1, with 11 bases that match TRBD2. V lost 4 bases, J lost 9 bases, and 2 bases stayed unmatched. The length of the CDR3 is 13 residues. The V gene's germline CDR1 is SGHTA and CDR2 FQGNSA. Written as DNA, the CDR3 is TGTGCCAGCAGCTCGGGGACTAGCGGTGAGCAGTTCTTC. It is translated as CASSSGTSGEQFF.

The V call is TRBV11-2, the J call TRBJ2-3, with TRBD2 identical over 12 bases. This CDR3 region has 17 residues. Trimming removed 4 bases from V and 2 bases from J; junction bases left unmatched: 7. In germline, CDR1 is SGHAT, CDR2 FQNNGV. The CDR3 protein is CASSSLGTSGFTDTQYF. As DNA, the CDR3 is TGTGCCAGCAGCTCCTTAGGGACTAGCGGGTTCACAGATACGCAGTATTTT. The full variable domain, its missing parts supplied by reference TRBV11-2 and TRBJ2-3, is EAGVAQSPRYKIIEKRQSVAFWCNPISGHATLYWYQQILGQGPKLLIQFQNNGVVDDSQLPKDRFSAERLKGVDSTLKIQPAKLEDSAVYLCASSSLGTSGFTDTQYFGPGTRLTVL.

This clone was seen more than once but under ten times. V and J are TRBV11-2 and TRBJ2-7; D is possibly TRBD2 (5 bases). This CDR3 spans 14 amino acids. The V end lost 9 bases, the J end lost 1 base, and 16 bases lay between the germline ends. Per germline, CDR1 SGHAT and CDR2 FQNNGV. The CDR3 coding sequence is TGTGCCAGTCTGAGGCTAGCTTCATCCTACGAGCAGTACTTC. It specifies CASLRLASSYEQYF.

The chain links TRBV7-9 to TRBJ2-3; D is uncertain. Germline loops: CDR1 SEHNR, CDR2 FQNEAQ (reference sequence). The CDR3 runs to 14 residues. Deletions cut 8 bases from V and 2 bases from J, with 14 bases between. DNA of the CDR3: TGTGCCAGCGAGCTTGTTGGTCACACAGATACGCAGTATTTT. As protein: CASELVGHTDTQYF.

This clone was detected once. The rearrangement uses TRBV7-3 and TRBJ2-7, with 8 bases identical to TRBD1. The CDR3 has 15 amino acids. V was clipped by 5 bases and J by 6 bases; unmatched bases: 12. CDR1 SGHTA and CDR2 FQGTGA come from the germline V gene. CDR3 loop: CASSPGGSQNGEQYF. DNA for the CDR3: TGTGCCAGCAGCCCAGGGGGCTCTCAAAACGGCGAGCAGTACTTC.

This clone occurred once. The chain links TRBV6-5 to TRBJ2-1; D not certain. The germline V gene has CDR1 MNHEY and CDR2 SVGAGI. Trimming pared 0 bases from V and 5 bases from J, leaving 11 bases between. The CDR3 length is 15 residues. The CDR3 here is CASSYSIRQDNEQFF. In nucleotides, the CDR3 is TGTGCCAGCAGTTACTCGATTCGCCAGGACAATGAGCAGTTCTTC.

The chain carries TRBV15 and TRBJ2-3, with no clear D. CDR3 size: 13 residues. The V end was cut by 9 bases, the J end by 0 bases, with 10 bases between. Germline CDR1 is LNHNV and CDR2 is YYDKDF (reference sequence). CDR3 bases: TGTGCCACGTCTGGCCCTAGCACAGATACGCAGTATTTT. It translates to CATSGPSTDTQYF.

The CDR3 is CASSEAPRSPLHF. The CDR3 DNA reads as TGTGCCAGCAGTGAAGCGCCGAGGTCACCCCTCCACTTT. The chain couples TRBV2 to TRBJ1-6; D is uncertain. CDR1 is SNHLY and CDR2 is FYNNEI in the germline V gene. The CDR3 spans 13 residues. V lost 0 bases, J lost 10 bases, and 7 bases lay in between. Supplemented by reference TRBV2 and TRBJ1-6, the full variable domain reads EPEVTQTPSHQVTQMGQEVILRCVPISNHLYFYWYRQILGQKVEFLVSFYNNEISEKSEIFDDQFSVERPDGSNFTLKIRSTKLEDSAMYFCASSEAPRSPLHFGNGTRLTVT.

V usage is TRBV6-5 and J usage is TRBJ2-3, with TRBD1 as a possible D gene (6 bases). The ends were cut back, 0 bases at V and 2 bases at J, with 6 bases in the middle. This CDR3 is 14 amino acids long. CDR1 and CDR2 (germline): MNHEY, SVGAGI. The CDR3 nucleotides read TGTGCCAGCAGTTACTCGGGGGCCACAGATACGCAGTATTTT. The encoded protein is CASSYSGATDTQYF.

The count of this clone is one. The V and J genes are TRBV4-1 and TRBJ2-1; 12 bases map to TRBD1. The junction had 10 bases not matched to a gene; V was cut back by 2 bases and J by 8 bases. This CDR3 region has 17 residues. Germline V gene data show CDR1 as MGHRA and CDR2 as YSYEKL. CDR3 sequence (DNA): TGCGCCAGCAGCCAATCCTCCGGGACAGGGGGCTTCGATGAGCAGTTCTTC. Amino acid sequence: CASSQSSGTGGFDEQFF.

V is TRBV5-1 and J is TRBJ2-7; 12 bases match TRBD2. Germline V gene lookup returns CDR1 SGHRS and CDR2 YFSETQ. This CDR3 comprises 15 residues. V lost 4 bases to trimming and J lost 4 bases; unmatched junction nucleotides: 6. CDR3 nucleotides: TGCGCCAGCAGCCCGGCGGGACTAGCGGGTTACGAGCAGTACTTC. As protein: CASSPAGLAGYEQYF.

The gene calls are TRBV12-5 and TRBJ2-5; 8 bases are shared with TRBD1. This CDR3 comprises 13 residues. V was clipped by 6 bases and J by 4 bases; unmatched bases: 4. In germline, CDR1 is LGHNT, CDR2 FRNRAP. The CDR3 region is CASGFGQGETQYF. For the CDR3, the DNA is TGTGCTAGTGGCTTCGGACAGGGAGAGACCCAGTACTTC.

This chain connects TRBV7-9 to TRBJ2-1, with 9 bases lining up with TRBD2. Losses at the gene ends were 3 bases for V and 7 bases for J; bases not matched to a gene: 10. Germline CDR1 is SEHNR and CDR2 is FQNEAQ (reference sequence). This CDR3 contains 16 residues. The DNA for the CDR3 is TGTGCCAGCAGCTTTGTAGCGGGGGTACCATTGAATGAGCAGTTCTTC. Amino acid sequence: CASSFVAGVPLNEQFF.

This sequence joins TRBV5-5 and TRBJ2-7, with D perhaps matching TRBD1 (6 bases). CDR3 size: 15 residues. Germline CDR1 and CDR2: SGHKS and YYEKEE (reference sequence). V was shortened by 2 bases and J by 4 bases, with 16 bases between the two germline ends. The CDR3 DNA follows: TGTGCCAGCAGCTTTGATTTGGGGGCCCCTTACGAGCAGTACTTC. This codes for CASSFDLGAPYEQYF.

The chain uses TRBV5-5 and TRBJ1-3; D is undetermined. Trimming removed 2 bases at V and 3 bases at J, with 12 bases between. CDR1 is SGHKS, CDR2 YYEKEE, per germline (reference sequence). The CDR3 runs 15 residues. DNA of the CDR3: TGTGCCAGCAGCTTCCAGGCAGACGTTGGAAACACCATATATTTT. Protein sequence: CASSFQADVGNTIYF.

This chain links TRBV12-3 or TRBV12-4 with TRBJ2-5, with D unclear. There are 11 residues in the CDR3. V was trimmed by 6 bases and J by 5 bases, leaving 7 bases between them. The CDR3 reads CASRTKETQYF. CDR3 in DNA: TGTGCCAGCAGAACTAAGGAGACCCAGTACTTC.